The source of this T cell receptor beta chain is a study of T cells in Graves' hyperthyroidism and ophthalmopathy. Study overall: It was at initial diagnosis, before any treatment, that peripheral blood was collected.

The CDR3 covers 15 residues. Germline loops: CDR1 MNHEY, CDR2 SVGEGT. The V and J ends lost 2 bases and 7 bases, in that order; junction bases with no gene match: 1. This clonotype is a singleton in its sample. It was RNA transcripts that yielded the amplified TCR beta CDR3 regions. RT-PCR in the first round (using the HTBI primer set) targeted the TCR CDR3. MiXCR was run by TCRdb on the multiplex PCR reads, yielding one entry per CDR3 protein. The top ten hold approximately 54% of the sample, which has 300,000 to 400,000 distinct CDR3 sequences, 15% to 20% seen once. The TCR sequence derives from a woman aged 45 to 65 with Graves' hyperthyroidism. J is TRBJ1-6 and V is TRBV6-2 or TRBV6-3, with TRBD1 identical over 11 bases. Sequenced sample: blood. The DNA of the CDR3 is TGTGCCAGCAGTTACGGGGACAGGGGGAATTCACCCCTCCACTTT. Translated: CASSYGDRGNSPLHF.